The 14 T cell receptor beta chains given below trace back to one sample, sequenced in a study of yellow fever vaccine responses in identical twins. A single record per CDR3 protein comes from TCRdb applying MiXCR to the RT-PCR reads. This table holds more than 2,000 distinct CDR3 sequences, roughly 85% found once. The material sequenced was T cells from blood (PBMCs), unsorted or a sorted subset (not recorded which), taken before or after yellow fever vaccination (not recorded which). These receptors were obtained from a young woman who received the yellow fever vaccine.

CDR3 DNA: TGTGCCAGCAGCCTAGATAGGGTCGTAATTCCCACTAATGAAAAACTGTTTTTT. It yields the protein CASSLDRVVIPTNEKLFF. This sequence joins TRBV7-6 and TRBJ1-4, with D hard to call. The length of the CDR3 is 18 residues. Trimming took 5 bases from V and 2 from J, leaving 21 bases between them. Germline lookup yields CDR1 SGHVS and CDR2 FNYEAQ. Variable domain in full (rest from reference TRBV7-6 and TRBJ1-4): GAGVSQSPRYKVTKRGQDVALRCDPISGHVSLYWYRQALGQGPEFLTYFNYEAQQDKSGLPNDRFSAERPEGSISTLTIQRTEQRDSAMYRCASSLDRVVIPTNEKLFFGSGTQLSVL.

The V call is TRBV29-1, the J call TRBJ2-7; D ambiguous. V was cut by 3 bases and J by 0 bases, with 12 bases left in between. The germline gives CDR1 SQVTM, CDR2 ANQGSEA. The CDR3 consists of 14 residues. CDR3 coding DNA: TGCAGCGTTGAGTTTGGCGTAAGCTCCTACGAGCAGTACTTC. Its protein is CSVEFGVSSYEQYF.

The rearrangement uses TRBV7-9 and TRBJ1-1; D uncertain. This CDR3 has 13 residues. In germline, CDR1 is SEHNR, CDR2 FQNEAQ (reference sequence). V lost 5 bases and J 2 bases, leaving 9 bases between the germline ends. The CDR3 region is CASSLLVNTEAFF. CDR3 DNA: TGTGCCAGCAGCCTCCTTGTTAACACTGAAGCTTTCTTT.

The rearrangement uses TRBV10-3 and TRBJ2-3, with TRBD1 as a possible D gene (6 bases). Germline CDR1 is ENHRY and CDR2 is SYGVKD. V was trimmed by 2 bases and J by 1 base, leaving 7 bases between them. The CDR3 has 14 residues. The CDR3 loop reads CAISEAGGTDTQYF. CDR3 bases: TGTGCCATCAGTGAGGCAGGGGGCACAGATACGCAGTATTTT.

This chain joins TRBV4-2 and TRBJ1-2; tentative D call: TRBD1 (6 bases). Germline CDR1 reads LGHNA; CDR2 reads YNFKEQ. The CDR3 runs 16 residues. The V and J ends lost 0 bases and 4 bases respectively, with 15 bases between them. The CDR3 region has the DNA TGTGCCAGCAGCCAAGATGGGGGGGAGGGGGGCTATGGCTACACCTTC. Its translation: CASSQDGGEGGYGYTF.

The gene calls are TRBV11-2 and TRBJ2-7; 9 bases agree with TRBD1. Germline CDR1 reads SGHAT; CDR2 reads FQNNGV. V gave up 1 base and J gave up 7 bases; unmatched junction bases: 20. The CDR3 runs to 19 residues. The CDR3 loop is CASSLGGQGARDRSREQYF. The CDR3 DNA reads TGTGCCAGCAGCTTAGGGGGACAGGGAGCCAGGGATCGGTCGCGGGAGCAGTACTTC. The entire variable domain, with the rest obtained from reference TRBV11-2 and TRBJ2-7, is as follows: EAGVAQSPRYKIIEKRQSVAFWCNPISGHATLYWYQQILGQGPKLLIQFQNNGVVDDSQLPKDRFSAERLKGVDSTLKIQPAKLEDSAVYLCASSLGGQGARDRSREQYFGPGTRLTVT.

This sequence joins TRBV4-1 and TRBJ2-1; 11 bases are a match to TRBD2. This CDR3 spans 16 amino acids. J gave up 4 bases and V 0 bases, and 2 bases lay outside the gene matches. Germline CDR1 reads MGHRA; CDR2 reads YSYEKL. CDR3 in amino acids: CASSQDTSGGYNEQFF. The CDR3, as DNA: TGCGCCAGCAGCCAAGACACTAGCGGGGGTTACAATGAGCAGTTCTTC.

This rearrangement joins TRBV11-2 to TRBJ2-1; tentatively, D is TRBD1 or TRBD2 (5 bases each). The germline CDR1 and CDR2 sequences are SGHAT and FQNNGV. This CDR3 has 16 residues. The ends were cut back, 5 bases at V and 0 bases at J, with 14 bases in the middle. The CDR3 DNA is TGTGCCAGCAGCGACCGGGACGGGCACTCCTACAATGAGCAGTTCTTC. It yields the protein CASSDRDGHSYNEQFF.

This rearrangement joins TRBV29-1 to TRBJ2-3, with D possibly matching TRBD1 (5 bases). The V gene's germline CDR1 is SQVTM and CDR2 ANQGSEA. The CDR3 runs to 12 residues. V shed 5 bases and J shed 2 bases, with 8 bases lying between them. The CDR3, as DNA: TGCAGCGTTAGGGGCCCCACAGATACGCAGTATTTT. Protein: CSVRGPTDTQYF.

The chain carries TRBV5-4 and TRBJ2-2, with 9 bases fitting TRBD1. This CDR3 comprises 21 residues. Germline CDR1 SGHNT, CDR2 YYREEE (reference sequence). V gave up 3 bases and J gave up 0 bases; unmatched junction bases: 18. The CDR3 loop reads CASSSRRGTGSRFANTGELFF. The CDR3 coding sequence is TGTGCCAGCAGCTCCCGGCGGGGGACAGGGTCCCGTTTTGCGAACACCGGGGAGCTGTTTTTT.

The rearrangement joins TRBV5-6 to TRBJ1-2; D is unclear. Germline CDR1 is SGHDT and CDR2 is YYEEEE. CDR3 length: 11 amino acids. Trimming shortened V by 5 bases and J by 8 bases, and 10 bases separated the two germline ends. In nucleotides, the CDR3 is TGTGCCAGCAGGGACGGCGTGGGCTACACCTTC. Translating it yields CASRDGVGYTF.

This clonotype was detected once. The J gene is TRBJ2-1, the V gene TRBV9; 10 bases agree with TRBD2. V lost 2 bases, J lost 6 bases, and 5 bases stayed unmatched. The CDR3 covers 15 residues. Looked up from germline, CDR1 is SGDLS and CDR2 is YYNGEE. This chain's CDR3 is CASSVVSGRANEQFF. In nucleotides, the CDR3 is TGTGCCAGCAGCGTGGTAAGCGGGAGGGCCAATGAGCAGTTCTTC. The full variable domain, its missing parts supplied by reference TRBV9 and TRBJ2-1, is DSGVTQTPKHLITATGQRVTLRCSPRSGDLSVYWYQQSLDQGLQFLIQYYNGEERAKGNILERFSAQQFPDLHSELNLSSLELGDSALYFCASSVVSGRANEQFFGPGTRLTVL.

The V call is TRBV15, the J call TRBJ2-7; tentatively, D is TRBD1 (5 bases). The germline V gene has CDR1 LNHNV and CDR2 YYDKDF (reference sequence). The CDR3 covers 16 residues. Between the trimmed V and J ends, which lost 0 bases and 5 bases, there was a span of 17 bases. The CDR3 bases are TGTGCCACCAGCAGAGATCTGTCAGGGTTTCCCCACGAGCAGTACTTC. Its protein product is CATSRDLSGFPHEQYF.

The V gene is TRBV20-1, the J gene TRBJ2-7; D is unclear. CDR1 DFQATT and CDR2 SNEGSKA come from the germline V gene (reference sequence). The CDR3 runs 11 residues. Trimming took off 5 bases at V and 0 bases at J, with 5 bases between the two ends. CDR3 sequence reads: CSAGRSYEQYV. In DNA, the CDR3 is TGCAGTGCTGGACGCTCCTACGAGCAGTACGTC.